Below, 28 T cell receptor beta chains from the same sample are listed, as sequenced in a study of T cell responses to AZD1222 COVID-19 vaccine. Measured with immunoSEQ multiplex PCR; TCRdb has only the in-frame clones, and not every one. This table holds approximately 100,000 clones, around nine tenths found once. The sequences come from peripheral blood, collected on day 0 of AZD1222 vaccination. The receptors shown here come from an adult in good health.

CDR3 coding DNA: TGTGCCAGCAGATTCACAGGGGGTGGCATCTACGAGCAGTACTTC. Its protein is CASRFTGGGIYEQYF. The rearrangement links TRBV6-6 to TRBJ2-7, with 8 nucleotides matching TRBD1. The CDR3 has 15 amino acids. Germline CDR1 and CDR2: MNHNY and SVGAGI (reference sequence). Trimming took 6 bases from V and 3 from J; bases not matched to a gene: 10.

The chain recombines TRBV19 with TRBJ1-5; D unresolved. CDR3 length: 10 amino acids. CDR1 and CDR2 (germline): LNHDA, SQIVND (reference sequence). The ends were cut back, 3 bases at V and 9 bases at J, with 3 bases in the middle. The CDR3 reads CASSIWPQHF. In DNA form, the CDR3 reads TGTGCCAGTAGTATTTGGCCCCAGCATTTT.

To note about this clone: Other DNA sequences in the sample encode the same CDR3. The chain has TRBV6-5 and TRBJ1-5; no clear D. The CDR3 is 15 residues long. CDR1 MNHEY and CDR2 SVGAGI come from the germline V gene. V lost 5 bases, J lost 0 bases, and 11 bases lay in between. DNA for the CDR3: TGTGCCAGCAGTCGGACGGGAGATAGCAATCAGCCCCAGCATTTT. It encodes CASSRTGDSNQPQHF.

The rearrangement uses TRBV2 and TRBJ2-7, with TRBD1 matching over 11 bases. CDR1 is SNHLY, CDR2 FYNNEI, per germline. Unmatched junction bases numbered 10, after V lost 5 bases and J lost 7 bases. CDR3 length equals 15 residues. This CDR3 reads CASSIGQGASGEQYV. The CDR3 coding sequence is TGTGCCAGCAGTATCGGACAGGGGGCCTCAGGGGAGCAGTACGTC.

Comments on this clone: Other nucleotide sequences from this sample produce the same CDR3. The V call is TRBV12-3 or TRBV12-4, the J call TRBJ1-2; TRBD1 agrees at 7 bases. The CDR3 spans 12 residues. The J segment lost 5 bases and the V segment lost 3 bases, leaving 0 bases of the junction unmatched. CDR3 sequence: CASSFRGYGYTF. The CDR3 bases are TGTGCCAGCAGTTTCAGGGGGTATGGCTACACCTTC.

The V and J genes are TRBV5-1 and TRBJ1-6, with 8 nucleotides matching TRBD1. The CDR3 is made up of 15 amino acids. V lost 0 bases to trimming and J lost 9 bases; unmatched junction nucleotides: 5. The germline V gene encodes CDR1 SGHRS and CDR2 YFSETQ. This CDR3 reads CASSLGQGAISPLHF. In DNA form, the CDR3 reads TGCGCCAGCAGCTTGGGGCAGGGGGCGATTTCACCCCTCCACTTT. The variable domain in full, with the rest retrieved from reference TRBV5-1 and TRBJ1-6, is KAGVTQTPRYLIKTRGQQVTLSCSPISGHRSVSWYQQTPGQGLQFLFEYFSETQRNKGNFPGRFSGRQFSNSRSEMNVSTLELGDSALYLCASSLGQGAISPLHFGNGTRLTVT.

This chain's CDR3 is CASSVAREAYSNQPQHF. In nucleotides, the CDR3 is TGTGCCAGCAGCGTAGCCAGGGAAGCATATAGCAATCAGCCCCAGCATTTT. The chain recombines TRBV9 with TRBJ1-5; D may be TRBD1 (5 bases). Trimming pared 0 bases from V and 0 bases from J, leaving 13 bases between. Germline V gene sequence: CDR1 SGDLS, CDR2 YYNGEE. The CDR3 runs to 17 residues.

This chain links TRBV5-6 with TRBJ1-3; the D gene is possibly TRBD1 (6 bases). Trimming removed 4 bases at V and 1 base at J, with 15 bases between. The CDR3 is made up of 16 amino acids. Germline loops: CDR1 SGHDT, CDR2 YYEEEE. CDR3 DNA sequence: TGTGCCAGCAGCCGAAAGGGACATTATTCTGGAAACACCATATATTTT. The encoded protein is CASSRKGHYSGNTIYF.

The rearrangement links TRBV12-5 to TRBJ2-1; 16 bases are a match to TRBD2. CDR1 is LGHNT, CDR2 FRNRAP, per germline. Germline trimming cut 2 bases from V and 10 bases from J; bases unmatched to any gene: 17. The CDR3 runs 20 residues. The CDR3 nucleotides read TGTGCTAGTGGTTTGCCAGGGACTAGCGGGAGGGCCTCTACAGCGGGCGAGCAGTTCTTC. Amino acid sequence: CASGLPGTSGRASTAGEQFF. Filled out from reference TRBV12-5 and TRBJ2-1, the complete variable domain reads DARVTQTPRHKVTEMGQEVTMRCQPILGHNTVFWYRQTMMQGLELLAYFRNRAPLDDSGMPKDRFSAEMPDATLATLKIQPSEPRDSAVYFCASGLPGTSGRASTAGEQFFGPGTRLTVL.

The chain couples TRBV4-1 to TRBJ2-3, with 8 bases matching TRBD2. The V gene's germline CDR1 is MGHRA and CDR2 YSYEKL. The length of the CDR3 is 18 residues. V trimming: 3 bases; J trimming: 4 bases; junction bases outside the gene matches: 15. CDR3 in amino acids: CASSHIQALLAAPDTQYF. CDR3 DNA sequence: TGCGCCAGCAGCCACATCCAGGCGCTACTAGCGGCCCCAGATACGCAGTATTTT.

This chain uses TRBV27 with TRBJ2-2; D is possibly TRBD2 (6 bases). Per the germline V gene, CDR1 is MNHEY and CDR2 is SMNVEV (reference sequence). The length of the CDR3 is 15 residues. V was cut by 1 base and J by 0 bases, with 6 bases left in between. The CDR3 sequence is CASSLWGANTGELFF. The CDR3 DNA is TGTGCCAGCAGTTTATGGGGGGCGAACACCGGGGAGCTGTTTTTT.

V gene TRBV5-4 combines with J gene TRBJ1-6; D perhaps matches TRBD1 (5 bases). The CDR3 sequence is 15 residues long. Deletions cut 3 bases from V and 5 bases from J, with 12 bases between. Germline V CDR1 and CDR2: SGHNT, YYREEE (reference sequence). The DNA for the CDR3 is TGTGCCAGCAGCTCGCAAGGGGTTGATAATTCACCCCTCCACTTT. It codes for CASSSQGVDNSPLHF.

The chain links TRBV2 to TRBJ2-7; no firm D call. The germline V gene encodes CDR1 SNHLY and CDR2 FYNNEI. The V end was cut by 11 bases, the J end by 6 bases, with 20 bases between. The CDR3 loop spans 13 amino acids. DNA of the CDR3: TGTGCCTTTTCAGAACAGCTCCCTGCCGAGCAGTACTTC. It specifies CAFSEQLPAEQYF.

The chain employs TRBV14 and TRBJ1-2, with D uncertain. This CDR3 has 11 residues. Germline CDR1 SGHDN, CDR2 FVKESK. The V end was cut by 0 bases, the J end by 7 bases, with 3 bases between. The CDR3 coding sequence is TGTGCCAGCAGCCAAGACAGTGGCTACACCTTC. Protein: CASSQDSGYTF.

The chain uses TRBV27 and TRBJ1-6; 8 bases agree with TRBD1. From germline, CDR1 is MNHEY and CDR2 SMNVEV (reference sequence). The CDR3 consists of 13 residues. V was pared by 11 bases and J by 10 bases, with 10 bases of the junction left unmatched. The chain's CDR3 is CAGAQGAESPLHF. In DNA form, the CDR3 reads TGTGCCGGTGCCCAGGGGGCAGAGTCACCCCTCCACTTT.

The V and J genes are TRBV4-1 and TRBJ1-5; no firm D call. CDR1 and CDR2 from the germline V gene are MGHRA and YSYEKL. This CDR3 region has 15 residues. Deletions cut 4 bases from V and 6 bases from J, with 16 bases between. This CDR3 reads CASSPPGPGGQPQHF. CDR3 nucleotide sequence: TGCGCCAGCAGCCCCCCCGGTCCCGGAGGTCAGCCCCAGCATTTT.

The J gene is TRBJ1-5, the V gene TRBV19; 10 bases align to TRBD1. CDR1 and CDR2 from the germline V gene are LNHDA and SQIVND (reference sequence). V gave up 5 bases and J gave up 3 bases; unmatched junction bases: 7. CDR3 length equals 16 residues. The CDR3 DNA is TGTGCCAGTAGTGCTCGGGACAGGGGCACCAATCAGCCCCAGCATTTT. Translated: CASSARDRGTNQPQHF. Variable domain in full (rest from reference TRBV19 and TRBJ1-5): DGGITQSPKYLFRKEGQNVTLSCEQNLNHDAMYWYRQDPGQGLRLIYYSQIVNDFQKGDIAEGYSVSREKKESFPLTVTSAQKNPTAFYLCASSARDRGTNQPQHFGDGTRLSIL.

The V call is TRBV27, the J call TRBJ2-1; 10 positions match TRBD2. J was trimmed by 0 bases and V by 6 bases; bases with no gene match: 5. CDR1 and CDR2 from the germline V gene are MNHEY and SMNVEV (reference sequence). The CDR3 runs to 16 residues. CDR3 protein: CASSPLAGVSYNEQFF. The CDR3 DNA reads as TGTGCCAGCAGCCCCCTAGCGGGGGTCTCCTACAATGAGCAGTTCTTC.

This clone was observed a few times. The gene calls are TRBV5-8 and TRBJ2-7, with D perhaps matching TRBD2 (6 bases). CDR3 length: 14 amino acids. Looked up from germline, CDR1 is SGHTS and CDR2 is YDEGEE. Trimming cost V 0 bases and J 3 bases, with 10 bases left between them. CDR3 in amino acids: CASSLALGGYEQYV. The CDR3 coding sequence is TGTGCCAGCAGCTTGGCCTTGGGGGGCTACGAGCAGTACGTC.

This chain links TRBV12-3 or TRBV12-4 with TRBJ1-1; D might be TRBD1 (5 bases). The V end was cut by 6 bases, the J end by 10 bases, with 9 bases between. The CDR3 has 10 residues. CDR3 protein: CASSQGAAFF. CDR3 DNA: TGTGCCAGCAGCCAAGGGGCAGCTTTCTTT.

The V call is TRBV7-3, the J call TRBJ2-2; D gene unclear. Between the trimmed V and J ends, which lost 4 bases and 4 bases, there was a span of 13 bases. The length of the CDR3 is 15 residues. The germline V gene has CDR1 SGHTA and CDR2 FQGTGA. This CDR3 is CASSSVVGATGELFF. The CDR3 DNA is TGTGCCAGCAGCTCCGTCGTAGGAGCCACCGGGGAGCTGTTTTTT.

The rearrangement links TRBV19 to TRBJ2-5, with TRBD2 matching 9 bases. Germline CDR1 LNHDA, CDR2 SQIVND (reference sequence). This CDR3 is built from 15 residues. V dropped 4 bases and J dropped 5; count of bases not matched to a gene: 8. The CDR3 loop is CASSTGTSYRETQYF. The DNA of the CDR3 is TGTGCCAGTAGTACCGGGACTAGCTACCGGGAGACCCAGTACTTC.

The gene calls are TRBV14 and TRBJ1-2; D not certain. Germline values: CDR1 SGHDN, CDR2 FVKESK. The CDR3 consists of 15 residues. V was trimmed by 4 bases and J by 0 bases, leaving 12 bases between them. CDR3 nucleotides: TGTGCCAGCAGCCCGGTAGGACGGTCTAACTATGGCTACACCTTC. This gives the protein CASSPVGRSNYGYTF.

For this clone: Distinct nucleotide sequences in the sample also encode this CDR3. The chain couples TRBV20-1 to TRBJ2-1; D call uncertain. CDR3 size: 11 residues. CDR1 is DFQATT and CDR2 is SNEGSKA in the germline V gene (reference sequence). V gave up 3 bases and J gave up 6 bases, with 6 bases separating them. The CDR3 loop reads CSASRSNEQFF. CDR3 DNA: TGCAGTGCTAGTAGGAGCAATGAGCAGTTCTTC.

The CDR3: CASSLYTGASTEAFF. CDR3 DNA sequence: TGTGCCAGCAGTTTATATACGGGGGCTAGCACTGAAGCTTTCTTT. The chain combines TRBV27 with TRBJ1-1; D is possibly TRBD1 (6 bases). Germline V gene lookup returns CDR1 MNHEY and CDR2 SMNVEV (reference sequence). This CDR3 has 15 amino acids. V shed 1 base and J shed 4 bases, with 13 bases lying between them.

The rearrangement links TRBV7-2 to TRBJ2-3, with 8 positions matching TRBD2. J gave up 0 bases and V 2 bases, and 1 base lay outside the gene matches. The germline V gene encodes CDR1 SGHTA and CDR2 FQGNSA. The CDR3 is made up of 15 amino acids. CDR3 sequence: CASSLRGGSTDTQYF. As DNA, the CDR3 is TGTGCCAGCAGCTTACGGGGGGGGAGCACAGATACGCAGTATTTT.

The chain carries TRBV5-4 and TRBJ2-5; D possibly corresponds to TRBD2 (6 bases). V was shortened by 0 bases and J by 5 bases, with 8 bases between the two germline ends. CDR1 SGHNT and CDR2 YYREEE come from the germline V gene (reference sequence). This CDR3 region has 13 residues. The CDR3 protein is CASSLAAGETQYF. The DNA of the CDR3 is TGTGCCAGCAGCTTGGCGGCGGGGGAGACCCAGTACTTC.

This chain connects TRBV4-3 to TRBJ1-1; D is perhaps TRBD1 (5 bases). CDR1 and CDR2 (germline): LGHNA, YSLEER. The V end lost 1 base, the J end lost 7 bases, and 13 bases lay between the germline ends. There are 14 residues in the CDR3. CDR3 DNA sequence: TGCGCCAGCAGCCAAGTGAGGGGCGCGGGTGAAGCTTTCTTT. Its protein is CASSQVRGAGEAFF.